The rows below give T cell receptor beta chains drawn from one sample of a study of blood T cell repertoires in COVID-19. Repertoires were generated with immunoSEQ multiplex PCR, while TCRdb's copy carries only in-frame clones and drops some. The sample contains about 13,000 clones, about 76% of which appear only once. The sequencing sample was made of peripheral blood. The receptors were gathered from a woman older than 75 with acute or convalescent COVID-19. Each CDR3 is given with its conserved first and last residue. A D gene is named only where the DNA matches it firmly. The size field is filled for only some rows; it gives once, few, many or a size class.

J gene | V gene | clone size | D gene | CDR3 protein | CDR3 DNA
TRBJ1-5 | TRBV7-3 | few | NA | CASSQDSYQPQHF | TGTGCCAGCAGCCAAGACAGCTATCAGCCCCAGCATTTT
TRBJ1-6 | TRBV2 | NA | NA | CASTREGDSPLHF | TGTGCCAGCACCAGAGAAGGGGATTCACCCCTCCACTTT
TRBJ2-1 | TRBV11-3 | NA | NA | CASSLGGGAQNEQFF | TGTGCCAGCAGCTTGGGAGGGGGGGCGCAGAATGAGCAGTTCTTC
TRBJ2-6 | TRBV5-4 | NA | TRBD1 | CASSQQGTGANVLTF | TGTGCCAGCAGCCAACAGGGGACTGGGGCCAACGTCCTGACTTTC
TRBJ1-2 | TRBV12-5 | once | NA | CASGRGPQGYGYTF | TGTGCTAGTGGGCGGGGACCGCAGGGCTATGGCTACACCTTC
TRBJ2-2 | TRBV6-5 | NA | NA | CTSSRAGTNTGELFF | TGTACCAGCAGTAGAGCGGGTACGAACACCGGGGAGCTGTTTTTT
TRBJ1-5 | TRBV24-1 | NA | NA | CATSSQGNQPQHF | TGTGCCACCAGCTCCCAGGGCAATCAGCCCCAGCATTTT
TRBJ2-1 | TRBV6-4 | many | NA | CASSRNPSNEQFF | TGTGCCAGCAGCCGAAACCCTAGTAATGAGCAGTTCTTC
TRBJ2-7 | TRBV6-2/TRBV6-3 | NA | NA | CASSQYYEQYF | TGTGCCAGCAGCCAATACTACGAGCAGTACTTC
TRBJ1-6 | TRBV7-9 | NA | TRBD1 | CASSARGTGASPLHF | TGTGCCAGCAGCGCCAGGGGGACAGGAGCTTCACCCCTCCACTTT
TRBJ1-1 | TRBV5-1 | NA | NA | CASSLSGKRTTEAFF | TGCGCCAGCAGCCTATCCGGGAAGAGGACCACTGAAGCTTTCTTT
TRBJ1-1 | TRBV4-1 | NA | NA | CASSPTQGNTEAFF | TGCGCCAGCAGCCCGACACAGGGGAACACTGAAGCTTTCTTT
TRBJ1-1 | TRBV6-1 | NA | NA | CASSEAVSWTEAFF | TGTGCCAGCAGTGAAGCAGTCAGTTGGACTGAAGCTTTCTTT
TRBJ1-6 | TRBV27 | NA | NA | CASSSPGVGSPLHF | TGTGCCAGCAGTTCCCCAGGGGTAGGTTCACCCCTCCACTTT
TRBJ2-3 | TRBV5-6 | NA | TRBD2 | CASSAGTSHTDTQYF | TGTGCCAGCAGCGCCGGGACTAGCCACACAGATACGCAGTATTTT
TRBJ1-1 | TRBV6-1 | few | TRBD1 | CASSSDRDTEAFF | TGTGCCAGCAGTTCGGACAGGGACACTGAAGCTTTCTTT
TRBJ2-1 | TRBV6-5 | NA | NA | CASRLDMGNNEQFF | TGTGCCAGCCGCTTGGACATGGGTAACAATGAGCAGTTCTTC
TRBJ1-1 | TRBV2 | NA | NA | CASTLRAEAFF | TGTGCCAGCACCCTCAGGGCTGAAGCTTTCTTT
TRBJ2-1 | TRBV19 | NA | NA | CASHPGVSSYNEQFF | TGTGCCAGCCACCCGGGGGTAAGCTCCTACAATGAGCAGTTCTTC
TRBJ1-2 | TRBV4-2 | NA | NA | CASSQEISWAANYGYTF | TGTGCCAGCAGCCAAGAGATCTCCTGGGCAGCTAACTATGGCTACACCTTC
TRBJ2-3 | TRBV10-3 | NA | NA | CAISLNREGNTQYF | TGTGCCATCAGCCTGAACAGGGAGGGGAATACGCAGTATTTT
TRBJ1-2 | TRBV3-1/TRBV3-2 | once | TRBD1 | CASSQDDRGYKGYTF | TGTGCCAGCAGCCAGGACGACAGGGGGTATAAGGGCTACACCTTC
TRBJ1-1 | TRBV4-3 | NA | NA | CASSQGSGVVAFF | TGCGCCAGCAGCCAAGGGTCCGGGGTAGTAGCTTTCTTT
TRBJ1-5 | TRBV10-2 | NA | NA | CASWSSQINQPQHF | TGCGCCAGCTGGAGCAGCCAAATCAATCAGCCCCAGCATTTT
TRBJ1-1 | TRBV18 | NA | TRBD1 | CASSPGIGTGSTEAFF | TGTGCCAGCTCACCAGGGATCGGGACAGGGAGCACTGAAGCTTTCTTT
TRBJ2-5 | TRBV18 | NA | TRBD2 | CASSLFMRGERQETQYF | TGTGCCAGCTCACTATTTATGCGGGGGGAACGCCAAGAGACCCAGTACTTC
TRBJ1-3 | TRBV5-1 | NA | NA | CASSLQQADSGNTIYF | TGCGCCAGCAGCTTGCAACAGGCGGATTCTGGAAACACCATATATTTT
TRBJ2-7 | TRBV27 | few | NA | CASSGSGGLYEQYF | TGTGCCAGCAGTGGGTCGGGGGGCCTGTACGAGCAGTACTTC